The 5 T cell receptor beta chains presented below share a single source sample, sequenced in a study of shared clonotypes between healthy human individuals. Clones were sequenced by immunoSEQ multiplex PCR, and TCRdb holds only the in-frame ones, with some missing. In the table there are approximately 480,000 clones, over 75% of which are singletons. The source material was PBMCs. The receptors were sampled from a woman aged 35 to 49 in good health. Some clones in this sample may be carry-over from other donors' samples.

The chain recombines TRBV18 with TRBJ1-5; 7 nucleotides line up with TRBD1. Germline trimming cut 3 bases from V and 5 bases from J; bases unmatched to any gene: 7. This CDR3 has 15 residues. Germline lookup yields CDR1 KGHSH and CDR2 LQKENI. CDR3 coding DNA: TGTGCCAGCTCACCGCCAGGACAGGCGGATCAGCCCCAGCATTTT. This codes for CASSPPGQADQPQHF.

The CDR3 nucleotides are TGTGCCTGGAGAGGAGCGGGAGGGCCGGGGGGCTACGAGCAGTACTTC. Protein sequence: CAWRGAGGPGGYEQYF. The chain couples TRBV30 to TRBJ2-7; 10 positions agree with TRBD2. V shed 3 bases and J 3 bases; nucleotides not matched to a gene: 11. Germline CDR1 GTSNPN, CDR2 SVGIG (reference sequence). The CDR3 contains 16 residues.

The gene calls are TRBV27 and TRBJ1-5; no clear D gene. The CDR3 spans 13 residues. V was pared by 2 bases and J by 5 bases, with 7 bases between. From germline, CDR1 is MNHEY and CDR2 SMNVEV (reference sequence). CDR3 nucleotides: TGTGCCAGCAGTTTACAGTGGCATCAGCCCCAGCATTTT. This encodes CASSLQWHQPQHF.

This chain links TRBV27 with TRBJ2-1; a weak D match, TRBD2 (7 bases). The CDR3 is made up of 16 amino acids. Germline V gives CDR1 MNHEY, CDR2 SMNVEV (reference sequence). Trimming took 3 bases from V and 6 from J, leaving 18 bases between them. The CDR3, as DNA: TGTGCCAGCAGTTTTTTAAGCGGGATAGGGGGCAATGAGCAGTTCTTC. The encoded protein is CASSFLSGIGGNEQFF.

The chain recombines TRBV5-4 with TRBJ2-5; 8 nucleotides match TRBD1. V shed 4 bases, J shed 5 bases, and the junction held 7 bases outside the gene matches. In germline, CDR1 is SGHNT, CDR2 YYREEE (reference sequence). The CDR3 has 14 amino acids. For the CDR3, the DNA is TGTGCCAGCAGCGGGGGACAGGACGGCGAGACCCAGTACTTC. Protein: CASSGGQDGETQYF.